This TCR beta chain was observed in a study of cytomegalovirus exposure and HLA in healthy donors. The CDR3 length is 12 residues. V shed 4 bases and J shed 6 bases, with 8 bases lying between them. Germline V gene data show CDR1 as LNHNV and CDR2 as YYDKDF (reference sequence). In the PCR, 60 Vbeta and 13 Jbeta primers were used. Produced via immunoSEQ multiplex PCR; TCRdb's table is partial and in-frame only. This table holds nearly 110,000 clones, 75% found once. This TCR was recovered from a male donor in good health and CMV-seropositive. The sample comprised PBMCs. The chain is built from TRBV15 and TRBJ2-3; D gene uncertain. The CDR3 DNA reads TGTGCCACCAGCACCTTTTTGGATACGCAGTATTTT. It translates to CATSTFLDTQYF.